The clone carrying this T cell receptor (beta chain) appeared a few times. TCRdb re-analyzed the PCR reads using MiXCR. The sample has 25,000 to 40,000 clones; approximately 7.4% are singletons. Thyroid surgery had not been preceded by any treatment in any patient. These data belong to a study of metastatic and nonmetastatic thyroid tumors. Germline V CDR1 and CDR2: MNHNS, SASEGT. The V gene lost 5 bases and the J gene lost 5 bases, with 12 bases spanning the gap. The CDR3 has 13 amino acids. Sequencing was done on a sample of blood. The rearrangement joins TRBV6-1 to TRBJ1-1; TRBD1 is a possible D gene (5 bases). This receptor was taken from a female donor with papillary thyroid cancer or a benign thyroid nodule (not recorded which). Some clones in this sample may be carry-over from other donors' samples. The CDR3 sequence is CASSTKRGTEAFF. The CDR3 DNA reads as TGTGCCAGCAGTACAAAAAGGGGAACTGAAGCTTTCTTT.